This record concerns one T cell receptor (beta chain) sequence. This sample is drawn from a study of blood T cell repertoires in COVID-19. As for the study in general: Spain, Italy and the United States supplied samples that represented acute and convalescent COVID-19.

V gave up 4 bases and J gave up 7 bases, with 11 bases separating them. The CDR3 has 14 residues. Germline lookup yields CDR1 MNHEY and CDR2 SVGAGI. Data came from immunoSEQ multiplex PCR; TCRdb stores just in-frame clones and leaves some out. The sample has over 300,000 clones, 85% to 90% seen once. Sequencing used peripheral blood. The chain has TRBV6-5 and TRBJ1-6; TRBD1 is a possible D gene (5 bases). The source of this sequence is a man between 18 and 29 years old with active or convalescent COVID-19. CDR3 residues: CASSFDDSNSPLHF. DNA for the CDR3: TGTGCCAGCAGTTTCGACGACAGCAATTCACCCCTCCACTTT.